These 9 T cell receptor beta chains came from one sample sequenced in a study of radiotherapy plus CTLA-4 blockade in lung cancer. Produced via immunoSEQ multiplex PCR; TCRdb's table is partial and in-frame only. The sample lists about 110,000 clones, more than 70% seen once, with approximately 2.5% in the top ten. The source was peripheral blood, collected from a patient treated with radiotherapy plus ipilimumab. The receptors come from a human donor with non-small cell lung cancer that progressed on radiotherapy plus ipilimumab. Some clones in this sample may be carry-over from other donors' samples.

In nucleotides, the CDR3 is TGTGCCAGCAGCTATCCCACCACCGGGACTAGTTTTTCCTACGAGCAGTACTTC. It encodes CASSYPTTGTSFSYEQYF. The V call is TRBV11-2, the J call TRBJ2-7, with TRBD2 matching 8 bases. Trimming removed 4 bases from V and 1 base from J; junction bases left unmatched: 15. The germline CDR1 and CDR2 sequences are SGHAT and FQNNGV. The CDR3 runs 18 residues.

The chain uses TRBV13 and TRBJ2-5; 9 bases are a match to TRBD2. Germline CDR1 reads PRHDT; CDR2 reads FYEKMQ (reference sequence). J gave up 4 bases and V 7 bases, and 10 bases lay outside the gene matches. This CDR3 has 15 amino acids. The CDR3 here is CASNLVRGGLETQYF. CDR3 bases: TGTGCCAGCAACTTGGTGCGGGGGGGCCTAGAGACCCAGTACTTC.

The chain recombines TRBV7-2 with TRBJ1-4; D is possibly TRBD1 (5 bases). Between the trimmed V and J ends, which lost 9 bases and 9 bases, there was a span of 17 bases. Per germline, CDR1 SGHTA and CDR2 FQGNSA. The CDR3 totals 13 residues. CDR3 sequence reads: CASRDGIMKKLFF. The CDR3 DNA sequence: TGTGCCAGTAGGGACGGAATTATGAAAAAACTGTTTTTT.

This chain joins TRBV10-3 and TRBJ2-7; the match to TRBD1 covers 7 bases. The germline V gene has CDR1 ENHRY and CDR2 SYGVKD. The CDR3 spans 12 residues. V was pared by 8 bases and J by 2 bases, with 3 bases of the junction left unmatched. In DNA, the CDR3 is TGTGCCATCCGGGACAGCACCTACGAGCAGTACTTC. Translating gives CAIRDSTYEQYF.

V usage is TRBV4-3 and J usage is TRBJ1-1; no firm D call. The V end lost 3 bases, the J end lost 11 bases, and 19 bases lay between the germline ends. The CDR3 contains 14 residues. The germline CDR1 and CDR2 sequences are LGHNA and YSLEER. The CDR3 sequence is CASSQADGPGVAFF. The CDR3, as DNA: TGCGCCAGCAGCCAGGCGGACGGCCCGGGAGTTGCTTTCTTT.

The chain has TRBV19 and TRBJ1-5, with 9 bases identical to TRBD1. Per germline, CDR1 LNHDA and CDR2 SQIVND (reference sequence). The CDR3 consists of 14 residues. The V and J ends lost 4 bases and 6 bases, in that order; junction bases with no gene match: 4. The CDR3 sequence is CASSKDRGAQPQHF. The CDR3 DNA is TGTGCCAGTAGTAAGGACAGGGGTGCTCAGCCCCAGCATTTT.

The chain joins TRBV13 to TRBJ1-1; D may be TRBD1 (5 bases). Trimming took 2 bases from V and 2 from J, leaving 9 bases between them. Germline CDR1 reads PRHDT; CDR2 reads FYEKMQ (reference sequence). This CDR3 comprises 14 residues. In nucleotides, the CDR3 is TGTGCCAGCAGCTTACTAGGGGTAAACACTGAAGCTTTCTTT. Translating gives CASSLLGVNTEAFF.

The DNA of the CDR3 is TGTGCCAGCAGAGGGGTGGACGAAAAACTGTTTTTT. Its protein product is CASRGVDEKLFF. This chain connects TRBV2 to TRBJ1-4; D might be TRBD1 (5 bases). The CDR3 length is 12 residues. The V end was cut by 6 bases, the J end by 8 bases, with 10 bases between. The germline V gene encodes CDR1 SNHLY and CDR2 FYNNEI.

Only one count was recorded for this clone. The V call is TRBV7-2, the J call TRBJ1-4; tentative D call: TRBD1 (5 bases). V lost 1 base and J lost 9, with 12 bases in between. There are 14 residues in the CDR3. Germline CDR1 is SGHTA and CDR2 is FQGNSA. The CDR3 region has the DNA TGTGCCAGCAGCTTAGGTGGGGCAGGGAAAAAACTGTTTTTT. As protein: CASSLGGAGKKLFF.